This passage covers 27 T cell receptor beta chains from one sample sequenced in a study of CD8 T cells in Susac syndrome. Random hexamers were used to reverse transcribe the RNA input (0.5 to 1 ug). TCRdb reprocessed the immunoSEQ multiplex PCR reads via MiXCR and lists one record per CDR3 protein. The data show about 430,000 distinct CDR3 sequences, with approximately 85% seen just once and roughly 0.11% held by the top ten. Sequencing was performed on CD8+ T cells from PBMCs. The origin of the receptors is a human donor with multiple sclerosis.

In DNA, the CDR3 is TGCGCCAGCAGCCTTGGGCGGGACGCCTACGAGCAGTACTTC. It codes for CASSLGRDAYEQYF. This chain connects TRBV4-1 to TRBJ2-7, with D perhaps matching TRBD2 (6 bases). V gave up 4 bases and J gave up 2 bases, with 12 bases separating them. The germline V gene has CDR1 MGHRA and CDR2 YSYEKL. CDR3 length: 14 residues.

The J gene is TRBJ2-5, the V gene TRBV5-4, with D perhaps TRBD2 (6 bases). The CDR3 length is 16 residues. Germline loops: CDR1 SGHNT, CDR2 YYREEE (reference sequence). V was clipped by 1 base and J by 0 bases, with 13 bases between them. The CDR3 loop reads CASSLSGDAYQETQYF. The CDR3 DNA sequence: TGTGCCAGCAGCTTGTCGGGGGACGCGTACCAAGAGACCCAGTACTTC.

The V gene is TRBV7-9, the J gene TRBJ2-1; a weak D match, TRBD1 (6 bases). The ends were cut back, 3 bases at V and 9 bases at J, with 9 bases in the middle. There are 12 residues in the CDR3. Germline-derived CDR1 and CDR2 are SEHNR and FQNEAQ (reference sequence). CDR3 amino acids: CASSFDRIEQFF. The CDR3 DNA sequence: TGTGCCAGCAGCTTCGACAGGATTGAGCAGTTCTTC.

The chain recombines TRBV3-1 with TRBJ1-6; D remains ambiguous. Trimming took 7 bases from V and 9 from J, leaving 10 bases between them. Per the germline V gene, CDR1 is LGHDT and CDR2 is YNNKEL (reference sequence). The CDR3 contains 12 residues. The CDR3 DNA reads TGTGCCAGCACATTGGGGAGTTCACCCCTCCACTTT. It codes for CASTLGSSPLHF.

The chain joins TRBV12-3 or TRBV12-4 to TRBJ1-1; TRBD1 might be the D (6 bases). CDR3 size: 13 residues. The germline V and J ends were trimmed by 6 bases and 6 bases, with 14 bases remaining between them. Here the CDR3 DNA reads TGTGCCAGCAGCCCCCCTGGGGGCCCTGAAGCTTTCTTT. Protein: CASSPPGGPEAFF.

The gene calls are TRBV12-3 or TRBV12-4 and TRBJ2-2, with TRBD1 matching over 7 bases. This CDR3 region has 15 residues. The ends lost 8 bases at V and 7 bases at J; junction bases unmatched: 13. The CDR3 DNA follows: TGTGCCAGCGGACCCCGGGACAGTTCTGTCGGGGAGCTGTTTTTT. Protein: CASGPRDSSVGELFF.

This chain joins TRBV19 and TRBJ1-6, with D possibly TRBD1 on 6 matching bases. The CDR3 runs to 13 residues. CDR1 is LNHDA, CDR2 SQIVND, per germline (reference sequence). Trimming took off 6 bases at V and 7 bases at J, with 10 bases between the two ends. The chain's CDR3 is CASSWTANSPLHF. CDR3 nucleotide sequence: TGTGCCAGTAGCTGGACAGCGAATTCACCCCTCCACTTT.

This chain connects TRBV15 to TRBJ1-1; D remains unclear. CDR1 is LNHNV, CDR2 YYDKDF, per germline (reference sequence). The CDR3 runs 18 residues. The V and J ends lost 8 bases and 3 bases respectively, with 28 bases between them. The chain's CDR3 is CATEIRPPLLLTDTEAFF. The CDR3 bases are TGTGCCACCGAGATAAGACCACCCCTGCTTTTGACTGACACTGAAGCTTTCTTT.

The gene calls are TRBV11-3 and TRBJ1-6; D unresolved. Germline CDR1 and CDR2: SGHNT and YENEEA. This CDR3 has 13 residues. V lost 0 bases and J 9 bases, leaving 6 bases between the germline ends. The CDR3, as DNA: TGTGCCAGCAGCTTAGATCTCGGTTCACCCCTCCACTTT. It translates to CASSLDLGSPLHF.

The V gene is TRBV7-9, the J gene TRBJ2-2, with 10 bases aligning to TRBD1. The V and J ends lost 5 bases and 6 bases, in that order; junction bases with no gene match: 18. CDR3 length: 19 residues. Germline V gene data show CDR1 as SEHNR and CDR2 as FQNEAQ (reference sequence). The DNA of the CDR3 is TGTGCCAGCAGCCCCCTTTGGGGACAGGGGCCGGAGGCTGCCGGGGAGCTGTTTTTT. Its protein is CASSPLWGQGPEAAGELFF.

The chain is built from TRBV19 and TRBJ1-1, with a weak D call TRBD1 (5 bases). Trimming removed 2 bases at V and 7 bases at J, with 5 bases between. The CDR3 covers 11 residues. The germline gives CDR1 LNHDA, CDR2 SQIVND (reference sequence). The CDR3 sequence is CASSIQGEAFF. CDR3 DNA sequence: TGTGCCAGTAGTATACAGGGTGAAGCTTTCTTT.

The chain combines TRBV6-1 with TRBJ1-2, with 9 bases lining up with TRBD1. Trimming took 5 bases from V and 3 from J; bases not matched to a gene: 16. The CDR3 length is 18 residues. Germline values: CDR1 MNHNS, CDR2 SASEGT. The CDR3 DNA reads as TGTGCCAGCAGTCCCAGTATCGCCCCGGGACAGGGATACTATGGCTACACCTTC. Protein sequence: CASSPSIAPGQGYYGYTF.

The chain is built from TRBV30 and TRBJ1-1; TRBD1 might be the D (6 bases). This CDR3 region has 13 residues. CDR1 and CDR2 (germline): GTSNPN, SVGIG (reference sequence). V was trimmed by 0 bases and J by 11 bases, leaving 16 bases between them. CDR3 nucleotide sequence: TGTGCCTGGAGTGTACCGGGGGCGATTGAGGCTTTCTTT. Translated: CAWSVPGAIEAFF.

The V gene is TRBV11-2, the J gene TRBJ2-2; the D is unclear. This CDR3 has 15 amino acids. Germline V CDR1 and CDR2: SGHAT, FQNNGV. V was clipped by 3 bases and J by 5 bases, with 13 bases between them. The CDR3 loop reads CASSFYSLGTGELFF. CDR3 DNA sequence: TGTGCCAGCAGCTTTTACTCCCTTGGAACCGGGGAGCTGTTTTTT.

This chain connects TRBV11-2 to TRBJ2-7; D is perhaps TRBD2 (6 bases). CDR3 length equals 15 residues. The germline V gene encodes CDR1 SGHAT and CDR2 FQNNGV. Deletions cut 3 bases from V and 2 bases from J, with 14 bases between. CDR3 nucleotide sequence: TGTGCCAGCAGCTTGGAGACTAGTCCCGCCTACGAGCAGTACTTC. Its translation: CASSLETSPAYEQYF.

This clonotype was recorded once. The rearrangement uses TRBV19 and TRBJ2-2; no clear D. The germline gives CDR1 LNHDA, CDR2 SQIVND (reference sequence). CDR3 length equals 16 residues. The germline V and J ends were trimmed by 7 bases and 0 bases, with 15 bases remaining between them. The CDR3 DNA follows: TGTGCCAGTACCAAGAGAGTAGCCACGAACACCGGGGAGCTGTTTTTT. The encoded protein is CASTKRVATNTGELFF.

The chain recombines TRBV19 with TRBJ2-3, with TRBD1 identical over 8 bases. CDR1 and CDR2 (germline): LNHDA, SQIVND (reference sequence). The ends lost 8 bases at V and 0 bases at J; junction bases unmatched: 4. The CDR3 has 14 amino acids. The CDR3 loop is CASSRTGSTDTQYF. The DNA of the CDR3 is TGTGCCAGTTCCCGGACAGGGAGCACAGATACGCAGTATTTT. The full variable domain, with the rest looked up from reference TRBV19 and TRBJ2-3, is DGGITQSPKYLFRKEGQNVTLSCEQNLNHDAMYWYRQDPGQGLRLIYYSQIVNDFQKGDIAEGYSVSREKKESFPLTVTSAQKNPTAFYLCASSRTGSTDTQYFGPGTRLTVL.

This chain links TRBV29-1 with TRBJ2-3; 10 bases are shared with TRBD2. The germline gives CDR1 SQVTM, CDR2 ANQGSEA. CDR3 length: 13 residues. J lost 6 bases, V lost 2 bases, and 2 bases had no gene match. The CDR3 DNA sequence: TGCAGCGTTGAATCTAGCGGGAGTGATACGCAGTATTTT. Translating it yields CSVESSGSDTQYF.

This chain connects TRBV6-2 or TRBV6-3 to TRBJ2-1; 13 positions agree with TRBD2. Germline CDR1 is MNHEY and CDR2 is SVGEGT. J was trimmed by 7 bases and V by 0 bases; bases with no gene match: 6. The CDR3 loop spans 17 amino acids. CDR3 amino acids: CASSYSTLGLAGNEQFF. CDR3 nucleotides: TGTGCCAGCAGTTACTCGACGCTGGGACTAGCGGGAAATGAGCAGTTCTTC.

This clonotype was picked up a small number of times. The J gene is TRBJ2-1, the V gene TRBV12-3 or TRBV12-4; D possibly corresponds to TRBD2 (5 bases). This CDR3 spans 14 amino acids. Trimming left V 6 bases short and J 0 bases short, with 9 bases between. CDR3 loop: CASSPGSSYNEQFF. In nucleotides, the CDR3 is TGTGCCAGCAGCCCGGGGAGCTCCTACAATGAGCAGTTCTTC.

This clonotype was seen a few times. V is TRBV27 and J is TRBJ2-7; a weak D match, TRBD1 (6 bases). Per the germline V gene, CDR1 is MNHEY and CDR2 is SMNVEV (reference sequence). The CDR3 contains 13 residues. Trimming removed 5 bases from V and 2 bases from J, with 10 bases in between. The CDR3 DNA sequence: TGTGCCAGCAGTATAACAGGGACCTACGAGCAGTACTTC. The encoded protein is CASSITGTYEQYF.

The rearrangement joins TRBV4-1 to TRBJ2-2; D may be TRBD1 (6 bases). The CDR3 extends over 15 amino acids. Trimming removed 5 bases at V and 3 bases at J, with 13 bases between. Germline CDR1 is MGHRA and CDR2 is YSYEKL. Here the CDR3 DNA reads TGCGCCAGCAGCTCGCACTCAGGGGACACCGGGGAGCTGTTTTTT. It translates to CASSSHSGDTGELFF.

V and J are TRBV7-3 and TRBJ2-3, with 9 bases lining up with TRBD2. CDR1 and CDR2 (germline): SGHTA, FQGTGA. J gave up 3 bases and V 1 base, and 5 bases lay outside the gene matches. The CDR3 is made up of 16 amino acids. The CDR3 nucleotides read TGTGCCAGCAGCTTAAGGGCTAGCGGGATAACAGATACGCAGTATTTT. Protein sequence: CASSLRASGITDTQYF.

Only a few counts were recorded for this clonotype. This chain joins TRBV6-5 and TRBJ1-1; D is perhaps TRBD1 (5 bases). The V gene lost 3 bases and the J gene lost 0 bases, with 20 bases spanning the gap. CDR3 length equals 18 residues. Germline CDR1 and CDR2: MNHEY and SVGAGI. CDR3 nucleotides: TGTGCCAGCAGTTATTCGACGGGGCCTTCGAGCATGAACACTGAAGCTTTCTTT. Protein: CASSYSTGPSSMNTEAFF.

The chain joins TRBV6-6 to TRBJ1-6; tentative D call: TRBD1 (5 bases). The V gene's germline CDR1 is MNHNY and CDR2 SVGAGI (reference sequence). CDR3 size: 13 residues. Trimming removed 2 bases at V and 8 bases at J, with 7 bases between. The CDR3 sequence: CASSYIGDSPLHF. The CDR3 DNA sequence: TGTGCCAGCAGTTACATAGGGGATTCACCCCTCCACTTT.

The rearrangement uses TRBV27 and TRBJ2-7, with D tentatively TRBD1 (5 bases). The germline gives CDR1 MNHEY, CDR2 SMNVEV (reference sequence). The CDR3 runs to 15 residues. The ends were cut back, 5 bases at V and 3 bases at J, with 17 bases in the middle. The CDR3 nucleotides are TGTGCCAGCAGTACTTGGGGCGGTAAGCACTACGAGCAGTACTTC. Its translation: CASSTWGGKHYEQYF.

This rearrangement joins TRBV11-1 to TRBJ2-7; D call uncertain. Germline CDR1 and CDR2: SGHAT and FQDESV (reference sequence). V dropped 5 bases and J dropped 7 bases, with 21 bases sitting between them. The CDR3 extends over 15 amino acids. The CDR3 reads CASSLPKESQSEQYF. Written as DNA, the CDR3 is TGTGCCAGCAGCCTACCTAAGGAGAGCCAGAGTGAGCAGTACTTC.